A selection of T cell receptor beta chains follows, all from one sample in a study of T-cell reconstitution after alpha-beta-depleted transplantation in children. TCRdb re-analysed the PCR reads in MiXCR, keeping a single row per CDR3 protein. This sample has about 610,000 distinct CDR3 sequences, with roughly a tenth found just once. Sequencing used PBMCs from the stem cell graft donor, obtained from the stem cell graft. Every receptor here comes from a human donor who donated a stem cell graft to a child with acute myeloid leukemia. The conserved cysteine and the conserved F or W are not part of the CDR3 here.

J gene: TRBJ2-1; V gene: TRBV6-2/TRBV6-3; CDR3 protein: ASSYSASGGLQF
J gene: TRBJ2-3; V gene: TRBV20-1; CDR3 protein: SARAGSYTDTQY
J gene: TRBJ2-1; V gene: TRBV29-1; CDR3 protein: SVEGPGGTGEQF
J gene: TRBJ2-3; V gene: TRBV5-4; CDR3 protein: ASSPGKGGLTDTQY
J gene: TRBJ2-7; V gene: TRBV3-1; CDR3 protein: ASSQAGRGLSYEQY
J gene: TRBJ2-1; V gene: TRBV3-1; CDR3 protein: ASSQVLAGGRDEQF
J gene: TRBJ2-5; V gene: TRBV20-1; CDR3 protein: GAETVRGGLGETQY
J gene: TRBJ1-3; V gene: TRBV20-1; CDR3 protein: SARGWDPSGNTIY
J gene: TRBJ1-2; V gene: TRBV28; CDR3 protein: ASSLRTDLT
J gene: TRBJ2-7; V gene: TRBV5-1; CDR3 protein: ASSPKGTYEQY
J gene: TRBJ2-7; V gene: TRBV7-2; CDR3 protein: ASSPDYMSEQY
J gene: TRBJ1-5; V gene: TRBV20-1; CDR3 protein: SARSAISPSGTNQPQH
J gene: TRBJ2-1; V gene: TRBV7-9; CDR3 protein: ASSPNRGRRNEQF
J gene: TRBJ2-1; V gene: TRBV2; CDR3 protein: ASSPGGTGYNEQF
J gene: TRBJ2-6; V gene: TRBV6-1; CDR3 protein: ASSPGQSFSGANVLT
J gene: TRBJ2-2; V gene: TRBV30; CDR3 protein: ACSSGAGGTGELF
J gene: TRBJ2-1; V gene: TRBV20-1; CDR3 protein: SAQDVGRSRQF
J gene: TRBJ1-2; V gene: TRBV6-5; CDR3 protein: ASSYGAQGAGYGYT
J gene: TRBJ1-1; V gene: TRBV30; CDR3 protein: AWKGNTEAF
J gene: TRBJ2-1; V gene: TRBV5-1; CDR3 protein: ASSLGSGYNEQF
J gene: TRBJ2-1; V gene: TRBV9; CDR3 protein: ATAIGSFNEQF
J gene: TRBJ2-1; V gene: TRBV6-5; CDR3 protein: ASSYGLAGSYNEQF
J gene: TRBJ2-3; V gene: TRBV7-3; CDR3 protein: ASSPGGGGSTDTQY
J gene: TRBJ1-5; V gene: TRBV12-3/TRBV12-4; CDR3 protein: ASKGGLGDGNQPQH